This TCR beta chain was recovered during a study of CD8 T cells in Susac syndrome (dated by TCRdb to 2018 to 2020). For the study in its entirety: Of the Susac syndrome patients who were sequenced, about six had clinically active disease and fewer than ten were in clinical remission. At blood withdrawal, Susac syndrome patients were therapy-naive, treated with corticosteroids (with IVIg additionally given to some), or treated with IVIg alone. Whether CD8+ T cell activation and differentiation in Susac syndrome was antigen driven was tested using repertoire sequencing.

V is shortened by 3 bases, J by 11 bases, and the region joining them spans 10 bases. Spanning cysteine to phenylalanine, the CDR3 consists of 11 amino acids. Only the CDR3 DNA stays, 33 bases, in frame from base 1. Via the germline V gene (reference sequence), CDR1 is GTSNPN and CDR2 SVGIG. The paper as a whole reports these results and caveats: The TCR sequencing and HLA analysis was acknowledged to have included a relatively small number of individuals. In patients with Susac syndrome, the CD4+ T cell repertoire showed no detectable clonal expansion.

This clonotype was detected only once. What antigen it recognizes has not been identified. Qualities for individual bases were not recorded, and no much larger clone is one base off. A single read constitutes weak evidence. RNA was extracted using the RNeasy kit, and roughly 0.45 to 1 ug of the RNA was reverse transcribed with random hexamers. The immunoSEQ multiplex PCR assay, covering 54 Vbeta and 13 Jbeta segments, was used to amplify TCR beta CDR3 regions. PCR amplification bias was corrected by using a synthetic template baseline for primer optimization and computational correction. In the source study's methods: Reads were annotated to V, D and J genes according to IMGT and were analyzed with immunoSEQ Analyzer, with only productive sequences retained. To calculate clonality, Shannon entropy was normalized by log2 of the number of productive unique sequences and then subtracted from one. Public and private clones were assessed among the 100 most prevalent clones of each patient and control. Clones were defined as Susac-specific if absent from the healthy and MS cohorts, from some 1,000 published viral clones and from other ImmuneACCESS disease sequences. The public reads were quality trimmed at Q25 with fastp and then assembled into clones with MiXCR by TCRdb, keeping productive beta chains. When rows share a CDR3 protein, they turn into one entry using the most common DNA and genes. TCRdb, not the original authors, processed these V and J calls. The table for this sample lists 200,000 to 300,000 distinct CDR3 sequences; about 96% of them were counted only once. The ten most abundant clones make up approximately 0.1% of the sample.

Peripheral blood CD8+ and CD4+ T cells from healthy donors, Susac syndrome patients and multiple sclerosis patients were profiled by high-throughput TCR beta sequencing. The Susac syndrome patients fulfilled recently defined diagnostic criteria for either definite or probable disease. Bulk CD8+ and CD4+ T cells were purified by magnetic negative isolation, whereas CD8+ TEMRA cells were enriched by FACS. Blood was drawn into EDTA tubes, processed within 24 hours, and PBMCs were isolated by density gradient centrifugation. PBMCs destined for TCR sequencing were cryopreserved in liquid nitrogen and later thawed in a 37 °C water bath. The sorted or isolated CD4+, CD8+ and CD8+ TEMRA cells reached a purity of at least 90%.

This receptor chain uses TRBV30 and TRBJ1-4; the D segment cannot be called with confidence. Specimen: CD4+ T cells from PBMCs. This receptor was obtained from a human donor with Susac syndrome. Read as DNA, the sequence is TGTGCCTGGAGAGAGGGCCGGAAACTGTTTTTT. Translated, this gives CAWREGRKLFF.